Presented here are 11 T cell receptor beta chains from one specimen sequenced in a study of vaccination and CD4 T cells after COVID-19 (dated by TCRdb to the early 2020s). These TCRs' antigens remain unknown. What the treatment or condition label conveys for this sample: approximately nine-day PBMC culture with coronavirus spike peptide pools or control peptides (ViraFEST assay). The protocol used for the library was PCR. These reads were obtained on an Illumina iSeq 100. TCR sequencing of DNA from cultured CD4+ T cells used the Oncomine TCR Beta short-read assay at the Johns Hopkins FTIC core. Using fastp trimming at Q25 and MiXCR clonotype assembly, TCRdb reanalyzed the public sequencing data and kept in-frame beta chains. Rows merge per CDR3 protein into single entries with the most common DNA and genes. The sample table records 7,000 to 9,500 distinct CDR3 sequences; 50% to 65% of these occur just once. Approximately 7.6% of the sample belongs to the ten largest clones.

The sample was CD4+ T cells from blood, cultured in vitro. These receptor sequences come from a human donor who had recovered from COVID-19.

The chain links TRBV19 to TRBJ1-5, with 8 nucleotides matching TRBD1. The CDR3 consists of 15 residues. V trimming: 5 bases; J trimming: 7 bases; junction bases outside the gene matches: 10. Per the germline V gene, CDR1 is LNHDA and CDR2 is SQIVND (reference sequence). The CDR3 protein is CASSSGQADTQPQHF. CDR3 coding DNA: TGTGCCAGTAGTTCGGGACAGGCGGATACCCAGCCCCAGCATTTT.

This clonotype is classed as medium-sized. The genes are TRBV30 and TRBJ2-3; 12 bases map to TRBD2. The CDR3 is 16 amino acids. Germline V CDR1 and CDR2: GTSNPN, SVGIG (reference sequence). V shed 1 base, J shed 1 base, and the junction held 3 bases outside the gene matches. CDR3 nucleotide sequence: TGTGCCTGGAGTGGACTAGCGGGGGCCCGCACAGATACGCAGTATTTT. Protein sequence: CAWSGLAGARTDTQYF.

Only a few counts were recorded for this clonotype. This chain uses TRBV20-1 with TRBJ1-1; TRBD1 might be the D (5 bases). The CDR3 totals 13 residues. Deletions cut 0 bases from V and 11 bases from J, with 16 bases between. CDR1 and CDR2 (germline): DFQATT, SNEGSKA (reference sequence). DNA for the CDR3: TGCAGTGCTAGAGATATCCAGGGAGGGTTGGCTTTCTTT. This translates into CSARDIQGGLAFF.

This chain links TRBV7-6 with TRBJ2-3, with unresolved D. The V and J ends lost 2 bases and 6 bases respectively, with 15 bases between them. Germline CDR1 and CDR2: SGHVS and FNYEAQ. The length of the CDR3 is 15 residues. The CDR3 is CASSLRASVTDTQYF. The CDR3 bases are TGTGCCAGCAGCTTAAGGGCTAGTGTTACGGATACGCAGTATTTT.

This rearrangement joins TRBV6-1 to TRBJ1-5; D ambiguous. The CDR3 contains 14 residues. Trimming removed 1 base at V and 9 bases at J, with 13 bases between. Germline V gene data show CDR1 as MNHNS and CDR2 as SASEGT. This chain's CDR3 is CASSEGGWLWPQHF. The CDR3, as DNA: TGTGCCAGCAGTGAAGGCGGGTGGTTGTGGCCCCAGCATTTT.

The chain joins TRBV6-5 to TRBJ2-7; 7 bases are shared with TRBD1. From germline, CDR1 is MNHEY and CDR2 SVGAGI. V lost 2 bases to trimming and J lost 2 bases; unmatched junction nucleotides: 0. The CDR3 totals 13 residues. In DNA, the CDR3 is TGTGCCAGCAGTTACGACAGGGCCTACGAGCAGTACTTC. Amino acid sequence: CASSYDRAYEQYF.

The CDR3 reads CASRSGTGSGNQPQHF. The CDR3 DNA reads as TGTGCCAGCAGGTCCGGGACAGGTTCGGGCAATCAGCCCCAGCATTTT. V and J are TRBV6-1 and TRBJ1-5; 8 bases fit TRBD1. This CDR3 spans 16 amino acids. Trimming at V came to 6 bases and at J to 2 bases, leaving 9 bases not matched to a gene. Germline V gene lookup returns CDR1 MNHNS and CDR2 SASEGT.

This clonotype has just one count. The J gene is TRBJ1-1, the V gene TRBV19, with no clear D. V dropped 7 bases and J dropped 1 base, with 10 bases sitting between them. In germline, CDR1 is LNHDA, CDR2 SQIVND (reference sequence). There are 13 residues in the CDR3. The CDR3 nucleotides read TGTGCCAGTAAGTTGGTTCCGAACACTGAAGCTTTCTTT. This sequence encodes CASKLVPNTEAFF. Combining the CDR3 with reference TRBV19 and TRBJ1-1 gives the whole variable domain DGGITQSPKYLFRKEGQNVTLSCEQNLNHDAMYWYRQDPGQGLRLIYYSQIVNDFQKGDIAEGYSVSREKKESFPLTVTSAQKNPTAFYLCASKLVPNTEAFFGQGTRLTVV.

This chain joins TRBV5-6 and TRBJ2-1; 7 bases are a match to TRBD2. The CDR3 runs 16 residues. Per germline, CDR1 SGHDT and CDR2 YYEEEE. Trimming at V came to 5 bases and at J to 6 bases, leaving 14 bases not matched to a gene. The CDR3 bases are TGTGCCAGCAGTTTTAAAATGGGAGGGTTGAGCAATGAGCAGTTCTTC. This translates into CASSFKMGGLSNEQFF.

This clonotype was seen just once. V gene TRBV20-1 combines with J gene TRBJ2-1; possibly TRBD1 for D (6 bases). V lost 2 bases and J 0 bases, leaving 11 bases between the germline ends. The CDR3 runs to 15 residues. Germline CDR1 DFQATT, CDR2 SNEGSKA (reference sequence). The CDR3 DNA sequence: TGCAGTGCTAGAAAAACAGGGCTCTCCTACAATGAGCAGTTCTTC. Amino acid sequence: CSARKTGLSYNEQFF.

The V call is TRBV24-1, the J call TRBJ2-5, with D possibly matching TRBD2 (5 bases). CDR1 and CDR2 from the germline V gene are KGHDR and SFDVKD. V was cut by 9 bases and J by 4 bases, with 14 bases left in between. The CDR3 spans 13 residues. The CDR3 loop reads CATSRGEGETQYF. In nucleotides, the CDR3 is TGTGCCACCTCCCGGGGAGAGGGAGAGACCCAGTACTTC.